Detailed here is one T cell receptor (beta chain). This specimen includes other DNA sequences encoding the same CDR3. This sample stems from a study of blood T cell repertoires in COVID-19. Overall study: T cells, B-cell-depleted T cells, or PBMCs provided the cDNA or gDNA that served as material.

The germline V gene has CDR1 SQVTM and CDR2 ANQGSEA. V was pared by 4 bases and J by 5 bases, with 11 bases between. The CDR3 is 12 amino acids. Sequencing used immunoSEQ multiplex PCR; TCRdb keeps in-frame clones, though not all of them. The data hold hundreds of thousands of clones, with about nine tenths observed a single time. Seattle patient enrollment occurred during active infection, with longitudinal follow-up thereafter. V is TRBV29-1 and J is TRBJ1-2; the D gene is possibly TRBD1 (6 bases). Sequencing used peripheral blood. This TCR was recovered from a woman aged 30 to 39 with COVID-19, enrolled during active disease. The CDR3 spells CSVGDRYYGYTF. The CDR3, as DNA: TGCAGCGTTGGCGACAGGTATTATGGCTACACCTTC.